This T cell receptor (beta chain) was profiled in a study of chemoradiotherapy in HPV16-positive cancers. Study results and limitations: Functional assays defining HPV-specific T cells used only a couple of HPV16-positive patients.

TCRdb's table, derived via immunoSEQ multiplex PCR, lists solely in-frame clones and lacks some. The repertoire holds approximately 5,400 clones, with about 82% as singletons. This clone was counted between two and nine times. Its antigen is unidentified. From germline, CDR1 is LGHNA and CDR2 YSLEER. V was trimmed by 0 bases and J by 0 bases, leaving 8 bases between them. The CDR3 extends over 15 amino acids. This material was collected from a patient who underwent chemoradiotherapy. The receptor's source is a human donor with HPV-associated anogenital cancer. This chain connects TRBV4-3 to TRBJ1-1, with D unresolved. CDR3 residues: CASSQDLGMNTEAFF. CDR3 coding DNA: TGCGCCAGCAGCCAAGATCTGGGGATGAACACTGAAGCTTTCTTT.